This is a list of T cell receptor beta chains from one sample in a study of identifying expanded T cells in peripheral blood. TCRdb's copy holds only in-frame clones and misses some; the assay was immunoSEQ multiplex PCR. The sample yields tens of thousands of clones, 65% to 85% seen once. The sequenced material came from blood. The receptors were gathered from a person aged 18 to 75 in good health. Both conserved end residues are part of each CDR3. Each record gives: D gene, J gene, clone size, V gene, CDR3 DNA, CDR3 protein. A D gene is named only where the DNA matches it firmly. Clone sizes are given selectively: once, few, many, or a class where the clone is expanded.

D: TRBD2
J: TRBJ2-3
size: once
V: TRBV2
DNA: TGTGCCAGCAGGGGGACTAGCGGGAGAGCAGATACGCAGTATTTT
CDR3: CASRGTSGRADTQYF

D: TRBD2
J: TRBJ2-1
size: NA
V: TRBV19
DNA: TGTGCCAGTAGTTACTCGACTAGCGGGACATCGGTGAATGAGCAGTTCTTC
CDR3: CASSYSTSGTSVNEQFF

D: NA
J: TRBJ2-7
size: NA
V: TRBV7-6
DNA: TGTGCCAGCAGCCCCACGGGGGTCTACGAGCAGTACTTC
CDR3: CASSPTGVYEQYF

D: TRBD1
J: TRBJ1-1
size: NA
V: TRBV2
DNA: TGTGCCAGCATAACCAGGGACAGGGCTGACACTGAAGCTTTCTTT
CDR3: CASITRDRADTEAFF

D: NA
J: TRBJ2-2
size: NA
V: TRBV6-5
DNA: TGTGCCAGCAGCTTCCTCATGGGCACCGGGGAGCTGTTTTTT
CDR3: CASSFLMGTGELFF

D: NA
J: TRBJ1-1
size: many
V: TRBV19
DNA: TGTGCCAGTAGTACCGGGATGAACACTGAAGCTTTCTTT
CDR3: CASSTGMNTEAFF

D: TRBD2
J: TRBJ2-1
size: NA
V: TRBV27
DNA: TGTGCCAGCAGCCCTAGCGGGAGCAATGAGCAGTTCTTC
CDR3: CASSPSGSNEQFF

D: TRBD1
J: TRBJ2-7
size: NA
V: TRBV25-1
DNA: TGTGCCAGCAAAGACAGGGACTACGAGCAGTACTTC
CDR3: CASKDRDYEQYF

D: NA
J: TRBJ2-7
size: NA
V: TRBV6-1
DNA: TGTGCCAGCAGTGAAGCTGCTAGGGAGCAGTACTTC
CDR3: CASSEAAREQYF

D: TRBD2
J: TRBJ2-2
size: NA
V: TRBV19
DNA: TGTGCCAGTACCCGGGGGGGCTCACAGGGTAGCACCGGGGAGCTGTTTTTT
CDR3: CASTRGGSQGSTGELFF

D: NA
J: TRBJ1-4
size: NA
V: TRBV7-9
DNA: TGTGCCAGCAGCTTATCGGCCGGATTTGGTGAAAAACTGTTTTTT
CDR3: CASSLSAGFGEKLFF

D: TRBD2
J: TRBJ2-3
size: NA
V: TRBV13
DNA: TGTGCCAGCAGCTTAGGCCTGGCGGGAGGAACAGATACGCAGTATTTT
CDR3: CASSLGLAGGTDTQYF

D: NA
J: TRBJ1-2
size: few
V: TRBV4-1
DNA: TGCGCCAGCAGCCTCGATGGGGCCGCCTATGGCTACACCTTC
CDR3: CASSLDGAAYGYTF

D: NA
J: TRBJ2-7
size: NA
V: TRBV6-6
DNA: TGTGCCAGTACACTAGGGGGCGAGCAGTACTTC
CDR3: CASTLGGEQYF

D: NA
J: TRBJ1-2
size: NA
V: TRBV7-9
DNA: TGTGCCAGCAGCTTGGGGGAGGCTGGCTACACCTTC
CDR3: CASSLGEAGYTF

D: NA
J: TRBJ1-2
size: NA
V: TRBV6-4
DNA: TGTGCCAGCAGTGAACCAGGGAATGGCTACACCTTC
CDR3: CASSEPGNGYTF

D: TRBD2
J: TRBJ2-7
size: once
V: TRBV10-3
DNA: TGTGCCATCGAGGCGGGAGGGACCTACGAGCAGTACTTC
CDR3: CAIEAGGTYEQYF

D: NA
J: TRBJ2-3
size: few
V: TRBV5-4
DNA: TGTGCCAGCAGCTCGTCGAGGGGGACCACAGATACGCAGTATTTT
CDR3: CASSSSRGTTDTQYF

D: TRBD1
J: TRBJ1-1
size: NA
V: TRBV7-2
DNA: TGTGCCAGCAGCTTAGCGGCCAGGGGGCGGACTGAAGCTTTCTTT
CDR3: CASSLAARGRTEAFF

D: TRBD1
J: TRBJ2-7
size: few
V: TRBV6-6
DNA: TGTGCCAGCAGTCCGACCCGAAGGACAGGCCGGTCCGAGCAGTACTTC
CDR3: CASSPTRRTGRSEQYF

D: NA
J: TRBJ2-5
size: NA
V: TRBV9
DNA: TGTGCCAGTTCCAGAGCCGGGCAAGAGACCCAGTACTTC
CDR3: CASSRAGQETQYF

D: TRBD1
J: TRBJ2-1
size: NA
V: TRBV19
DNA: TGTGCCAGTAGTATAATCCAGGGGGAAGGAAATGAGCAGTTCTTC
CDR3: CASSIIQGEGNEQFF

D: TRBD2
J: TRBJ2-1
size: NA
V: TRBV6-5
DNA: TGTGCCAGCAGCTCCCTTCTGCGGGGGGTACATGAGCAGTTCTTC
CDR3: CASSSLLRGVHEQFF

D: NA
J: TRBJ2-1
size: NA
V: TRBV29-1
DNA: TGCAGCGTTGAACAGGCAGACTCAAGGTTCTTC
CDR3: CSVEQADSRFF

D: NA
J: TRBJ2-7
size: NA
V: TRBV7-8
DNA: TGTGCCAGCAGCGTGCACAGGGAGGGATCCTACGAGCAGTACTTC
CDR3: CASSVHREGSYEQYF

D: NA
J: TRBJ2-7
size: once
V: TRBV10-3
DNA: TGTGCCATCAGTGGGTCAGGGGAGACTCTCGAGCAGTACTTC
CDR3: CAISGSGETLEQYF

D: NA
J: TRBJ2-1
size: NA
V: TRBV7-3
DNA: TGTGCCAGCAGCTTAATGGGGAGCTCCTACAATGAGCAGTTCTTC
CDR3: CASSLMGSSYNEQFF

D: NA
J: TRBJ2-7
size: NA
V: TRBV5-8
DNA: TGTGCCAGCAGCCGAACAGGGTCGTCCTACGAGCAGTACTTC
CDR3: CASSRTGSSYEQYF

D: NA
J: TRBJ1-4
size: NA
V: TRBV7-2
DNA: TGTGCCAGCAGCTTAGTCCTAGGGTCAACTAATGAAAAACTGTTTTTT
CDR3: CASSLVLGSTNEKLFF

D: TRBD2
J: TRBJ2-7
size: once
V: TRBV29-1
DNA: TGCAGCGTTGGACTAGCGGGAGGCGAGCAGTACTTC
CDR3: CSVGLAGGEQYF

D: NA
J: TRBJ2-5
size: NA
V: TRBV5-6
DNA: TGTGCCAGCAGCTTACCACTAGGCGGAGAGACCCAGTACTTC
CDR3: CASSLPLGGETQYF

D: NA
J: TRBJ1-1
size: NA
V: TRBV6-1
DNA: TGTGCCAGCAGTGAATATGGGGGGCCAAACACTGAAGCTTTCTTT
CDR3: CASSEYGGPNTEAFF